This is a list of T cell receptor beta chains from one sample in a study of tumor-infiltrating lymphocytes in primary liver carcinoma. TCRdb reprocessed the multiplex PCR reads with MiXCR, giving one entry per CDR3 protein. The data show roughly 45,000 distinct CDR3 sequences, about two thirds seen once. The sequencing sample was made of liver tumor tissue from sampling region 5. Source of these receptors: a man between 35 and 55 years old with primary liver carcinoma and hepatitis B virus infection. The CDR3 runs from the conserved cysteine through the conserved F or W. D genes are given only for firm matches.

v_gene,d_gene,j_gene,CDR3aa
TRBV28,TRBD2,TRBJ2-3,CASSPLGGDGTDTQYF
TRBV6-5,TRBD2,TRBJ2-1,CASTPGLADNEQFF
TRBV6-2/TRBV6-3,TRBD2,TRBJ2-7,CASSYRASGRTFSYEQYF
TRBV6-5,.,TRBJ2-5,CASSYGGLETQYF
TRBV16,.,TRBJ1-5,CASSQFPSASQPQHF
TRBV6-5,.,TRBJ2-6,CASTNHRSGANILTF
TRBV19,.,TRBJ1-2,CASSMGGYGYTF
TRBV21-1,.,TRBJ2-4,CASSKAETGVAKNIQYF
TRBV4-1,TRBD2,TRBJ2-1,CDSSQGSREDRGERFF
TRBV5-4,TRBD2,TRBJ2-3,CASSLSGSYADTQYF
TRBV6-2/TRBV6-3,.,TRBJ2-3,CVSSYLGQNTDTQYF
TRBV4-1,TRBD1,TRBJ2-5,CASNQEPGGETQYF
TRBV4-1,.,TRBJ1-3,CASGQAVRGTLRYGNTIYF
TRBV5-4,.,TRBJ2-1,CASGPNSPGYNEQSF
TRBV6-5,.,TRBJ2-7,CGSGITRDFGSSEQYF
TRBV14,.,TRBJ2-3,CASSRPTLARGPRDTQYF
TRBV6-6,.,TRBJ2-6,CTSSPTGSGTNVLTF
TRBV5-4,TRBD1,TRBJ2-7,CANSSSPDRLGEQYF
TRBV6-6,.,TRBJ1-2,CASSLPTRGYAF
TRBV24-1,.,TRBJ2-5,CTTSDLETQYF
TRBV10-3,TRBD1,TRBJ1-2,CAISAGTVLNYGYTF
TRBV5-1,TRBD1,TRBJ2-7,CASSLGEGRDRPYEQYF
TRBV6-5,.,TRBJ2-2,CASSSLRGRTTGSCFF
TRBV4-2,TRBD2,TRBJ2-7,CTATGLVGVYKSYEQYF
TRBV6-2/TRBV6-3,.,TRBJ2-7,CASSSGLDTYEQYF
TRBV4-1,TRBD1,TRBJ1-6,CASSHHLQGADSPLHF
TRBV29-1,TRBD1,TRBJ2-3,CGAELRDRGVADTHYF
TRBV6-6,TRBD1,TRBJ2-3,CANSHHRGSTDTLYF
TRBV12-3/TRBV12-4,.,TRBJ2-1,CASNTPSESYNEQFF
TRBV18,.,TRBJ1-1,CASSLGEGTEAFF
TRBV29-1,.,TRBJ2-3,CSVDSPSRTQYF
TRBV28,.,TRBJ2-3,CAITTASEVTDTQYF
TRBV6-5,.,TRBJ2-7,CASSYSIQEGSYEQYF
TRBV9,.,TRBJ2-3,CASSVPPGSHAGGDTQYF
TRBV18,.,TRBJ2-1,CASSPVYAYNEQFF
TRBV6-1,.,TRBJ1-2,CASWDTTNYGYTF
TRBV29-1,.,TRBJ2-1,CSALKARGSNEQFF
TRBV6-1,TRBD1,TRBJ2-3,CVNSSPGQTDTQYF
TRBV4-1,.,TRBJ1-4,CVGSQDQARGNEKLFF
TRBV2,.,TRBJ1-6,CASEEPPNPPLHF
TRBV29-1,.,TRBJ2-1,CSVEDNSGALLPYNEQFF
TRBV7-9,.,TRBJ2-3,CASSLVRDTQYF
TRBV12-3/TRBV12-4,.,TRBJ1-5,CASSEATGPAGKQSQHF
TRBV19,.,TRBJ2-3,CASSPPSGTDTQYF
TRBV4-2,TRBD2,TRBJ2-3,CACRYTGNSGRADTDTQYF
TRBV28,TRBD1,TRBJ2-7,CASNTTGTGESSYEQYF
TRBV11-2,.,TRBJ2-2,CASRLDRGGVRLNTGEPLF
TRBV4-1,.,TRBJ2-5,CASSQDSGSQETQYF
TRBV5-4,.,TRBJ2-3,CASSTPLETQYF
TRBV12-3/TRBV12-4,TRBD1,TRBJ1-2,CASTSPHGQGYYGYTF
TRBV28,.,TRBJ2-7,CASSSVDGSRPSQYF
TRBV5-4,.,TRBJ1-2,CVSSLADNYGYTF
TRBV11-2,.,TRBJ1-3,CASSLSTGGNTVYF
TRBV6-5,TRBD2,TRBJ2-5,CASSQAGSWGIHYF
TRBV20-1,TRBD2,TRBJ2-1,CSALTSGRKNEQFF